This T cell receptor (beta chain) was retrieved from a study of vaccination and CD4 T cells after COVID-19. Study information: The authors gave control cultures a CEFX pool, an HIV-1 Nef pool, or no peptide.

There are a few counts of this clonotype. The antigen is unknown. Oncomine TCR Beta short-read sequencing was applied to DNA from cultured CD4+ T cells. In TCRdb, the PCR reads were re-called with MiXCR into one record per CDR3 protein. The sample records 13,000 or so distinct CDR3 sequences, 41% being singletons. Documented treatment: roughly ten-day PBMC culture with coronavirus spike peptide pools or control peptides (ViraFEST assay). Germline V gives CDR1 SGHTA, CDR2 FQGNSA. There are 14 residues in the CDR3. With 5 bases removed from V and 2 bases from J, the gap between germline ends came to 12 bases.

This clonotype was obtained from a human donor who had recovered from COVID-19. The V call is TRBV7-2, the J call TRBJ2-5; perhaps TRBD1 as D (5 bases). The sample here was CD4+ T cells from blood, cultured in vitro, taken after SARS-CoV-2 vaccination. The DNA for the CDR3 is TGTGCCAGCAGCCAAGGCAGGGAACAAGAGACCCAGTACTTC. Amino acid sequence: CASSQGREQETQYF.